This T cell receptor beta chain was recorded in a study of cytomegalovirus exposure and HLA in healthy donors. Produced via immunoSEQ multiplex PCR; TCRdb's table is partial and in-frame only. This table holds some 70,000 clones, about 89% found once. This clone was seen a single time. The origin of this receptor is a woman aged 18-29 years in good health and CMV-seronegative. The sample consisted of PBMCs.

CDR3 protein: CASSEFLPRDYNEQFF. The CDR3 DNA reads as TGTGCCAGCAGTGAATTTCTTCCCCGAGACTACAATGAGCAGTTCTTC. V is TRBV2 and J is TRBJ2-1; the D is unclear. The CDR3 consists of 16 residues. From germline, CDR1 is SNHLY and CDR2 FYNNEI. V gave up 2 bases and J gave up 3 bases, with 14 bases separating them.